The T cell receptor (beta chain) under discussion was sequenced for a study of T cells after yellow fever vaccination (dated by TCRdb to about 2019). Turning to the overall study: The SMART-Seq v4 Ultra Low Input RNA kit was used to prepare libraries from fractions with low cell numbers. To follow T-cell clones before and after primary and booster YFV17D yellow fever vaccination, bulk TCR alpha and beta repertoires were sequenced over time. Two healthy male donors, one aged 18 to 30 and one aged 30 to 40 years, were included in the cohort. Bulk PBMC replicates and cell subsets were isolated from blood drawn at multiple timepoints before and after both primary and secondary immunization. General conclusions and limits of the study: Most clones expanded after primary vaccination were re-detected after the booster (about 96% of CD4 and around 86% of CD8), suggesting broad memory maintenance. A small share of clonotypes occurred in both CD4 and CD8 compartments, likely arising from convergent recombination. FACS-sorted repertoires could contain abundant contaminating clonotypes from the bulk population, so computational filtering was required. Compared with the primary T-cell response, the secondary T-cell response was faster but weaker, reaching its peak on day 5 rather than on day 15. The study included only two donors, which limits how far the findings can be generalized.

Via the germline V gene, CDR1 is ENHRY and CDR2 SYGVKD. CDR3 length: 13 amino acids, cysteine to phenylalanine. The DNA shown is the 39-base CDR3, in frame from base 1. V loses 5 bases of germline sequence and J loses 3 bases, and the interval between the two ends is 9 bases. The treatment or condition label, read with the paper, signifies: live attenuated yellow fever vaccine strain. At every blood-draw timepoint, two biological replicates of bulk PBMCs were collected. A standard Ficoll-Paque protocol was used to isolate PBMCs from peripheral blood. TriZol was used to extract RNA from bulk PBMCs, from CD4 and CD8 fractions, and from dextramer-positive and dextramer-negative fractions. This clonotype has only a few counts. Its antigen has not been determined. The record has no base qualities; no much larger clone is one base away. TCR cDNA was synthesized by 5'RACE template switching, which introduced a universal primer site and unique molecular identifiers. Priming for cDNA synthesis came from both the TCR alpha and TCR beta constant segments. Two PCR steps were used to amplify libraries, with sample barcodes and sequencing adapters being added in the second step. Sequencing of libraries was done on Illumina HiSeq 2500 (2x100 bp) or NovaSeq (2x150 bp). Turning to the authors' computational methods: MIGEC was used to demultiplex reads and collapse the reads into UMI consensus sequences, and MiXCR was used for V(D)J alignment. Clonotypes responding to the vaccine were identified with edgeR on replicate PBMC samples, with the criteria of FDR below 0.01 and a log2 fold change above 5 up to day 15. CD4 or CD8 identity was assigned to each bulk clonotype according to whether the clonotype was present at higher abundance in the sequenced CD4 repertoire or the sequenced CD8 repertoire. TCRdb redid the processing of the public reads, applying fastp at Q25 and MiXCR, and retained in-frame beta chains. CDR3 protein duplicates are merged, each entry listing the most common genes and DNA. The V and J calls shown here were made by TCRdb, not taken from the authors' results. In this sample the table shows 300,000 to 400,000 distinct CDR3 sequences, roughly 8.4% of which occur a single time. Around 17% of the sample rests with the top ten.

The chain couples TRBV10-3 to TRBJ2-3; too little of a D gene remains to name it. The clonotype comes from a man aged 18 to 35 who received the YFV17D yellow fever vaccine. The sequenced sample was PBMCs, obtained 35 to 50 days after the first yellow fever vaccination. CDR3 loop: CAISSALTDTQYF. The nucleotide sequence reads TGTGCCATCAGTAGCGCCTTGACAGATACGCAGTATTTT.